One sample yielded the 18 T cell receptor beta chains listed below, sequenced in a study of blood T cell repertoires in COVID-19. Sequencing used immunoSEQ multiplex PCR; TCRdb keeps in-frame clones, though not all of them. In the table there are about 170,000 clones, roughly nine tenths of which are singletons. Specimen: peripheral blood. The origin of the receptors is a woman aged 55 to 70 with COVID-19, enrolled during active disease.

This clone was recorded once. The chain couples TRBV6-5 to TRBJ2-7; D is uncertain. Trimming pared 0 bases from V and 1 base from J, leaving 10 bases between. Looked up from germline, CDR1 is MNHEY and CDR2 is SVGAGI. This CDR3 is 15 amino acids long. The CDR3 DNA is TGTGCCAGCAGTTACTCGGTCAGATTTTCCTACGAGCAGTACTTC. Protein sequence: CASSYSVRFSYEQYF.

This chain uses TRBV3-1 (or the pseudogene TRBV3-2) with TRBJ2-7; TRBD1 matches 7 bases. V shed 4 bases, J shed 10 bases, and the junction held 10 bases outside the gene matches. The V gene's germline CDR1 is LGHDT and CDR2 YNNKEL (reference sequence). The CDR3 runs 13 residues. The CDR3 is CASSPQGLAGQYF. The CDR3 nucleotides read TGTGCCAGCAGCCCACAGGGGTTGGCGGGCCAGTACTTC.

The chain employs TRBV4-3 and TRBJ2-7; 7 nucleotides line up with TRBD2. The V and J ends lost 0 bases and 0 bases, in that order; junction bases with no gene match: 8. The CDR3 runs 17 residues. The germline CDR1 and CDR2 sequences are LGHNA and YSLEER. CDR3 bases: TGCGCCAGCAGCCAAGATAGCGGGTCTGCCTTCTCCTACGAGCAGTACTTC. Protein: CASSQDSGSAFSYEQYF.

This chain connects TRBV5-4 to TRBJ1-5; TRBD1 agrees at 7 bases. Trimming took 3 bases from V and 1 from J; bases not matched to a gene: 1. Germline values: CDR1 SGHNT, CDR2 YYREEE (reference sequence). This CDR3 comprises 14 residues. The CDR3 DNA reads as TGTGCCAGCAGCTCGGGACAGAGCAATCAGCCCCAGCATTTT. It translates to CASSSGQSNQPQHF.

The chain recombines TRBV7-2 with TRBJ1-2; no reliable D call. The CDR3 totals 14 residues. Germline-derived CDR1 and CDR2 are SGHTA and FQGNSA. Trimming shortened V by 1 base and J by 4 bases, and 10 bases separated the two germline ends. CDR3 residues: CASSLGQAVYGYTF. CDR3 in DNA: TGTGCCAGCAGCTTAGGGCAGGCTGTCTATGGCTACACCTTC.

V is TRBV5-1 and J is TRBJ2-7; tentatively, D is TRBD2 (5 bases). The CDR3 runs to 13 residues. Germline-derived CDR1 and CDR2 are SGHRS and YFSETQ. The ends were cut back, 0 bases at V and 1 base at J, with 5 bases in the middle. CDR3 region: CASSLGRSYEQYF. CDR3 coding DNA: TGCGCCAGCAGCTTGGGGAGGTCCTACGAGCAGTACTTC. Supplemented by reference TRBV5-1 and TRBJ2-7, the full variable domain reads KAGVTQTPRYLIKTRGQQVTLSCSPISGHRSVSWYQQTPGQGLQFLFEYFSETQRNKGNFPGRFSGRQFSNSRSEMNVSTLELGDSALYLCASSLGRSYEQYFGPGTRLTVT.

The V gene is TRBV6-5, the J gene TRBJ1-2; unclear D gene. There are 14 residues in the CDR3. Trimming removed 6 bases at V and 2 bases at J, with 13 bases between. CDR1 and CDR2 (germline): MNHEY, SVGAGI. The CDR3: CASSRLGGNYGYTF. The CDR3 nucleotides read TGTGCCAGCAGCAGGCTTGGAGGGAACTATGGCTACACCTTC.

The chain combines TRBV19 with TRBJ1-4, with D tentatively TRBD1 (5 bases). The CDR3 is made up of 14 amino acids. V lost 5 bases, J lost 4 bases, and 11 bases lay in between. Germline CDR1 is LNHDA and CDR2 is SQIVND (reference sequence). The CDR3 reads CASSDRGDNEKLFF. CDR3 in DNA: TGTGCCAGTAGTGACAGAGGAGATAATGAAAAACTGTTTTTT.

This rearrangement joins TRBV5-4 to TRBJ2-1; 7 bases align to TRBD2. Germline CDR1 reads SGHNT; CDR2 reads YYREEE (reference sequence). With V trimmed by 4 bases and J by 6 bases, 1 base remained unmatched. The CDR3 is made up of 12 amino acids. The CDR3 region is CASSGGGNEQFF. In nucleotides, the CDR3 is TGTGCCAGCAGCGGGGGGGGCAATGAGCAGTTCTTC.

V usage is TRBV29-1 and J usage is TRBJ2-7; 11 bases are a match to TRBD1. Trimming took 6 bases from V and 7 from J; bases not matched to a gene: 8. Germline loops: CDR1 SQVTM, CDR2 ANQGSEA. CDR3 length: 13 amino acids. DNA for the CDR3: TGCAGCGTGGCTCGGACAGGGGGCTGGGAGCAGTACTTC. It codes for CSVARTGGWEQYF.

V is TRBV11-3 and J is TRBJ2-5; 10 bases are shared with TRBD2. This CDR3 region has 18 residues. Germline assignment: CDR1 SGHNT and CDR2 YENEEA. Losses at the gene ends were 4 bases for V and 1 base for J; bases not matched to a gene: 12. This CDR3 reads CASSSETRLAGVQETQYF. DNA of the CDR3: TGTGCCAGCAGCTCAGAAACACGTCTAGCGGGAGTCCAAGAGACCCAGTACTTC.

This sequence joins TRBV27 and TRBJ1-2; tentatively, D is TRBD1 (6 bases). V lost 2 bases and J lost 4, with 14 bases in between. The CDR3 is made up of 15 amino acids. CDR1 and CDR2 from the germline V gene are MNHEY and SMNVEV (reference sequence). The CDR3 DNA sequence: TGTGCCAGCAGTTTAACTTGGGGGACACGCTATGGCTACACCTTC. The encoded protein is CASSLTWGTRYGYTF.

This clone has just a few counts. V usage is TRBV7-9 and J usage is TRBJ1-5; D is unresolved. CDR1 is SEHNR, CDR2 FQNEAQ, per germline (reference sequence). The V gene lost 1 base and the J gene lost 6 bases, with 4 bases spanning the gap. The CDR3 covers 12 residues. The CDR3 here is CASSLGAQPQHF. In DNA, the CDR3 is TGTGCCAGCAGCTTAGGGGCTCAGCCCCAGCATTTT.

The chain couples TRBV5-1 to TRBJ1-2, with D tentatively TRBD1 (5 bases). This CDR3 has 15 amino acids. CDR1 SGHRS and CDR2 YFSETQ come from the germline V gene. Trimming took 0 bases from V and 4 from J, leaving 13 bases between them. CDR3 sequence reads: CASSLGALQGYGYTF. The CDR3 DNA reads TGCGCCAGCAGCTTGGGTGCCCTCCAGGGCTATGGCTACACCTTC.

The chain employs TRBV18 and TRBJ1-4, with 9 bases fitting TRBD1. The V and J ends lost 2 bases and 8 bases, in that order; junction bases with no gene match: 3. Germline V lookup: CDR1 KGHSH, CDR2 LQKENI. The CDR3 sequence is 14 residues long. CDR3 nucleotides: TGTGCCAGCTCACCAGGGACAGGGCGCGAAAAACTGTTTTTT. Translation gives CASSPGTGREKLFF.

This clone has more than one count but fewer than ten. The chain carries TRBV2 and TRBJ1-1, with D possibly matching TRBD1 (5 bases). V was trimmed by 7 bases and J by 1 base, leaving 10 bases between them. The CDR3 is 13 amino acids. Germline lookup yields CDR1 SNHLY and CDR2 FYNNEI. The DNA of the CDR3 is TGTGCCAGCACCCAAGGGGAGAACACTGAAGCTTTCTTT. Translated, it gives CASTQGENTEAFF. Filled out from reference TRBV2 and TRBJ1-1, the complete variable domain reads EPEVTQTPSHQVTQMGQEVILRCVPISNHLYFYWYRQILGQKVEFLVSFYNNEISEKSEIFDDQFSVERPDGSNFTLKIRSTKLEDSAMYFCASTQGENTEAFFGQGTRLTVV.

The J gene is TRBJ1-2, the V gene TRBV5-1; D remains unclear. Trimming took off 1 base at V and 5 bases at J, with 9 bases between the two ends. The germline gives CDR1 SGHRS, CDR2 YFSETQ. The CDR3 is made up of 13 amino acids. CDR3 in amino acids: CASSLTVTYGYTF. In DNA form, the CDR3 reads TGCGCCAGCAGCTTGACAGTTACGTATGGCTACACCTTC.

The CDR3 nucleotides are TGTGCCAGCAGTTACTCATCCCCTAGGAACCAGCCCCAGCATTTT. As protein: CASSYSSPRNQPQHF. The V and J genes are TRBV6-6 and TRBJ1-5; D not resolved. The CDR3 sequence is 15 residues long. The V end was cut by 0 bases, the J end by 7 bases, with 13 bases between. Germline lookup yields CDR1 MNHNY and CDR2 SVGAGI (reference sequence).